A single T cell receptor (beta chain) is shown here with its context. Followed longitudinally, the Seattle patients had been enrolled during active infection. The sample belongs to a study of blood T cell repertoires in COVID-19. Sequencing was performed with immunoSEQ multiplex PCR; in TCRdb, only in-frame clones are kept and a portion is missing. The sample consists of 270,000 or so clones, approximately 88% of them appearing once. V was clipped by 3 bases and J by 3 bases, with 10 bases between them. This CDR3 is built from 14 residues. Germline CDR1 is SGDLS and CDR2 is YYNGEE. V gene TRBV9 combines with J gene TRBJ2-1, with D perhaps matching TRBD2 (5 bases). This sequence was found in a human donor with COVID-19, enrolled during active disease. The donor label of this sample is uncertain. Sequenced material: peripheral blood. The CDR3 DNA reads as TGTGCCAGCAGCGAGCCCGGGAACTACAATGAGCAGTTCTTC. Its translation: CASSEPGNYNEQFF.